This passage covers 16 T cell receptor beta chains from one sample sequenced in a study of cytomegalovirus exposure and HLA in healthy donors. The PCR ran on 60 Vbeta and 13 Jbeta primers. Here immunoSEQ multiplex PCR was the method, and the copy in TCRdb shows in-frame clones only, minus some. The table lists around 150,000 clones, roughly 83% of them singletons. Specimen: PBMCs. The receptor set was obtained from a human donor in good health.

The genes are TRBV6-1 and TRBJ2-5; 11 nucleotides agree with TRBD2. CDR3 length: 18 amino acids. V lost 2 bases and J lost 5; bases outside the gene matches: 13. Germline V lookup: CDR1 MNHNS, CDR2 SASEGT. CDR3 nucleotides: TGTGCCAGCAGTGAATTTAGGCTAGCGGGGGGCCAGCGGGAGACCCAGTACTTC. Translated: CASSEFRLAGGQRETQYF.

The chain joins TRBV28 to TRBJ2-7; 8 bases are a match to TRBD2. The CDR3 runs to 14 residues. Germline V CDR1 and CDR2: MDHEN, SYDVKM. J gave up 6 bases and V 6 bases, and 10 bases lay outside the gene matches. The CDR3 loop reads CASSTPSGLGEQYF. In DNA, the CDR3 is TGTGCCAGCAGCACACCTAGCGGGTTGGGCGAGCAGTACTTC.

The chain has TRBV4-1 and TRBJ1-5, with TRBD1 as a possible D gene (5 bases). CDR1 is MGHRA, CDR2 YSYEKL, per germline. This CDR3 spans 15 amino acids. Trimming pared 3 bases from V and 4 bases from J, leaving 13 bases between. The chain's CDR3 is CASSHHSGVNQPQHF. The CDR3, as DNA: TGCGCCAGCAGCCATCATTCGGGGGTTAATCAGCCCCAGCATTTT.

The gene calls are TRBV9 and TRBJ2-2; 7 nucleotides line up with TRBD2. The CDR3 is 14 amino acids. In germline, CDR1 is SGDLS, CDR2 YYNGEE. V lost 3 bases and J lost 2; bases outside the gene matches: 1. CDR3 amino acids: CASSASGNTGELFF. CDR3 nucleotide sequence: TGTGCCAGCAGCGCTAGCGGTAACACCGGGGAGCTGTTTTTT.

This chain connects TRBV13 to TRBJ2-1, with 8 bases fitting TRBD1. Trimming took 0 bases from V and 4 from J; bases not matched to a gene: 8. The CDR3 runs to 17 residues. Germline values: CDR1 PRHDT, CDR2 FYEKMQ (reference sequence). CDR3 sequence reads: CASSLGPGQGGYNEQFF. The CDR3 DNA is TGTGCCAGCAGCTTAGGCCCTGGACAGGGCGGGTACAATGAGCAGTTCTTC.

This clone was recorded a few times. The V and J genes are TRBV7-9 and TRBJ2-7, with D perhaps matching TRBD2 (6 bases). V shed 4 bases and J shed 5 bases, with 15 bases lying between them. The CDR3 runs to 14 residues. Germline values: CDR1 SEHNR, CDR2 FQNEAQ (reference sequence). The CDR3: CASSSPGLRDEQYF. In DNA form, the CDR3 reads TGTGCCAGCAGCTCACCGGGACTCCGGGACGAGCAGTACTTC.

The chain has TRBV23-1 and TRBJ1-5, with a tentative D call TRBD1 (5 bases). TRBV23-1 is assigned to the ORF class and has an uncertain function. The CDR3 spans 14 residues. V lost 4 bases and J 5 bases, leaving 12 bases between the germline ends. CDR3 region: CASSPTEEDQPQHF. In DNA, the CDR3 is TGCGCCAGCAGTCCGACAGAGGAAGATCAGCCCCAGCATTTT.

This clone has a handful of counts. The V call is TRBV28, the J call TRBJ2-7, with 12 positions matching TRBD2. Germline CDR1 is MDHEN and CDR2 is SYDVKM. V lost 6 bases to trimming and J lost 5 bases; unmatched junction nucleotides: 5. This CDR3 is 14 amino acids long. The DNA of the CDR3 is TGTGCCAGCAGGTGGACTAGCGGGACGAACGAGCAGTACTTC. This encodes CASRWTSGTNEQYF.

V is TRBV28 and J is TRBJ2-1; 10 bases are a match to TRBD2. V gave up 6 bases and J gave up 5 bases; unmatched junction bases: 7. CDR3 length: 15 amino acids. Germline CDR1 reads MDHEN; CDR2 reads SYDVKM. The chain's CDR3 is CASRSAGGPDNEQFF. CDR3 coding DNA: TGTGCCAGCAGATCAGCGGGAGGGCCCGACAATGAGCAGTTCTTC.

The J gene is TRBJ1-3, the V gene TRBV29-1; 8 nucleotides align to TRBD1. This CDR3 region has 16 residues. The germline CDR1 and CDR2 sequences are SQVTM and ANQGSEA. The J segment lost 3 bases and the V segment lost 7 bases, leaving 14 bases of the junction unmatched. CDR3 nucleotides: TGCAGCGAGGTGGCAGGGGGCGCAACTAGTGGAAACACCATATATTTT. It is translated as CSEVAGGATSGNTIYF.

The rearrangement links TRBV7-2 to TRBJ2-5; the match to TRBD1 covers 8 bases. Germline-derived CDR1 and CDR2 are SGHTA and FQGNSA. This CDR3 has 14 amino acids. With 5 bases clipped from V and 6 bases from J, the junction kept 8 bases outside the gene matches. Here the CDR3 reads CASSANQGAKTQYF. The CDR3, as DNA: TGTGCCAGCAGCGCAAATCAGGGGGCAAAGACCCAGTACTTC.

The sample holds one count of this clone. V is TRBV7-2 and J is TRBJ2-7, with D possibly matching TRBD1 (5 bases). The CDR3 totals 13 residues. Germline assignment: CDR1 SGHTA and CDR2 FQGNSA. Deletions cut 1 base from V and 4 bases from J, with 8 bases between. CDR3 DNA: TGTGCCAGCAGCTTAGGGGCAGGGTACGAGCAGTACTTC. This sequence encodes CASSLGAGYEQYF.

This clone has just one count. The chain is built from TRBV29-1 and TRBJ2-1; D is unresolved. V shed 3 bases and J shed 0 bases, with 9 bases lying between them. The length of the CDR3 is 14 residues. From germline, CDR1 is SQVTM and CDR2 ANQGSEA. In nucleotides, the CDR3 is TGCAGCGTTGAGGTAGCAACCTCCTACAATGAGCAGTTCTTC. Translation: CSVEVATSYNEQFF.

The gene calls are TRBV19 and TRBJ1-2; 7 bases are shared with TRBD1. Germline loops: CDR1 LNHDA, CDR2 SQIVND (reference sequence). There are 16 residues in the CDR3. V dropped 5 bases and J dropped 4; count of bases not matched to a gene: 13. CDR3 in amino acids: CASSPWTGASSYGYTF. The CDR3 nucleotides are TGTGCCAGTAGTCCTTGGACAGGAGCCTCTTCCTATGGCTACACCTTC.

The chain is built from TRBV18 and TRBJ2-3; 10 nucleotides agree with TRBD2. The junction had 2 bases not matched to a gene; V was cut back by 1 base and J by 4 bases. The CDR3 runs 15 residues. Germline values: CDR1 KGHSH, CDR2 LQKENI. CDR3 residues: CASSPQAGGPDTQYF. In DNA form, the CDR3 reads TGTGCCAGCTCACCACAAGCGGGAGGGCCAGATACGCAGTATTTT.

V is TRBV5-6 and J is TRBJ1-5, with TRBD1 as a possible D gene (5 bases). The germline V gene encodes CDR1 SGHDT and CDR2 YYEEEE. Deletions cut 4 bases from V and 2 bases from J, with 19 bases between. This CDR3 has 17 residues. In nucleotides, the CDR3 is TGTGCCAGCAGCGACCGGGGGGGGGTCGGGGGCAATCAGCCCCAGCATTTT. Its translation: CASSDRGGVGGNQPQHF.